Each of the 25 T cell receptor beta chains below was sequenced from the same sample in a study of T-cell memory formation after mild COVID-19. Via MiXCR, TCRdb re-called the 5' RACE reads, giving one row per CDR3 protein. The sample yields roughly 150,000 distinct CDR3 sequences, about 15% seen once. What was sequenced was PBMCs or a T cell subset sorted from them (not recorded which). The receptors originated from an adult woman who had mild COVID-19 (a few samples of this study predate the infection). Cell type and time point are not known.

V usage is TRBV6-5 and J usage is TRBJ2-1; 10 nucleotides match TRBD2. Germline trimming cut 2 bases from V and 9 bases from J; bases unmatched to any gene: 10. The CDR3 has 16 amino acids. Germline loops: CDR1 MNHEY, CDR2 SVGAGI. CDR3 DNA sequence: TGTGCCAGCAGTTACCAATTAGTAGCGGGAGGTGGTGAGCAGTTCTTC. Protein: CASSYQLVAGGGEQFF.

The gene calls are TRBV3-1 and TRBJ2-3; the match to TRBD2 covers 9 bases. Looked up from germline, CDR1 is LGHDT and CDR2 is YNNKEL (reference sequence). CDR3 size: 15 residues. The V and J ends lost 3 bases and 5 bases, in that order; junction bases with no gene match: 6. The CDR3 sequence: CASSHLAGNLDTQYF. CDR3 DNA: TGTGCCAGCAGCCACCTAGCGGGAAATTTAGATACGCAGTATTTT.

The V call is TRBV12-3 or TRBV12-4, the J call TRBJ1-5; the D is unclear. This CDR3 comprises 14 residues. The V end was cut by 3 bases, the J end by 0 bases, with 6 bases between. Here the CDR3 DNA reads TGTGCCAGCAGTTTTGGGAATAGCAATCAGCCCCAGCATTTT. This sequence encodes CASSFGNSNQPQHF.

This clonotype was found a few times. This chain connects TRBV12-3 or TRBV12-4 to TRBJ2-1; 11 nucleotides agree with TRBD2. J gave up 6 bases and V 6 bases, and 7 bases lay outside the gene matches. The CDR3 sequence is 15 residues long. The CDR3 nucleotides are TGTGCCAGCAGCCAAGTAGGACTAGCGGGCAATGAGCAGTTCTTC. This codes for CASSQVGLAGNEQFF.

The CDR3 sequence is CASSPDAGYTF. The CDR3 nucleotides read TGTGCCAGCAGTCCCGACGCCGGCTACACCTTC. The chain combines TRBV6-6 with TRBJ1-2; no reliable D call. The germline gives CDR1 MNHNY, CDR2 SVGAGI (reference sequence). The V and J ends lost 5 bases and 8 bases respectively, with 9 bases between them. The CDR3 consists of 11 residues.

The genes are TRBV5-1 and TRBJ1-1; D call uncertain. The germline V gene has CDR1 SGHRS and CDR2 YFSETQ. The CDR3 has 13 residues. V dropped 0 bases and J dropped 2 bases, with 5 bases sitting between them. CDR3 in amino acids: CASSLGINTEAFF. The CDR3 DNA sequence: TGCGCCAGCAGCTTGGGAATCAACACTGAAGCTTTCTTT.

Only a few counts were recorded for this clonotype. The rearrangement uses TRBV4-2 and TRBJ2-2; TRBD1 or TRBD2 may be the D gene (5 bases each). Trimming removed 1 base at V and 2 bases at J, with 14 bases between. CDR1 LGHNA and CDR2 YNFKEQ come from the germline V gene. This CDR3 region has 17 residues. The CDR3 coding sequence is TGTGCCAGCAGCCAAGGGGGGTCCAGGAGTAACACCGGGGAGCTGTTTTTT. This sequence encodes CASSQGGSRSNTGELFF.

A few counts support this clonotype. DNA for the CDR3: TGTGCCAGCAGCTTAACGGGGGTCAGTGGGCAACCGACAGGCTCTGTGAACACTGAAGCTTTCTTT. The encoded protein is CASSLTGVSGQPTGSVNTEAFF. V is TRBV7-3 and J is TRBJ1-1, with a tentative D call TRBD1 (6 bases). V lost 0 bases and J 0 bases, leaving 29 bases between the germline ends. Germline V gives CDR1 SGHTA, CDR2 FQGTGA. The CDR3 extends over 22 amino acids.

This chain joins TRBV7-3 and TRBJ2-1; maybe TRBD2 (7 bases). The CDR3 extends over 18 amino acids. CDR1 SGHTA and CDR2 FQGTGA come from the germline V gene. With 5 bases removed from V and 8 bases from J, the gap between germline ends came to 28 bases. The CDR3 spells CASSKGGGPTLVKDEQFF. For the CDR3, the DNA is TGTGCCAGCAGCAAGGGGGGAGGGCCGACTTTGGTTAAAGATGAGCAGTTCTTC.

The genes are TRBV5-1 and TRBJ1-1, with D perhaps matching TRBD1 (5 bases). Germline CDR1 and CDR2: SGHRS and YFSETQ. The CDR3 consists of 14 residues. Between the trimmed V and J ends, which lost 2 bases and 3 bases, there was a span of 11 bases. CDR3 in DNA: TGCGCCAGCAGCTTCACAGGTGTAGACACTGAAGCTTTCTTT. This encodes CASSFTGVDTEAFF.

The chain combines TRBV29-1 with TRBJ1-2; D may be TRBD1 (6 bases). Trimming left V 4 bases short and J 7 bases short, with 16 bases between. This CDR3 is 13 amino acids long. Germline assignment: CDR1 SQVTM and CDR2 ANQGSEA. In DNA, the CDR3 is TGCAGCGTTGTCAGTGGGGGGGCCTTTGGCTACACCTTC. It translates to CSVVSGGAFGYTF.

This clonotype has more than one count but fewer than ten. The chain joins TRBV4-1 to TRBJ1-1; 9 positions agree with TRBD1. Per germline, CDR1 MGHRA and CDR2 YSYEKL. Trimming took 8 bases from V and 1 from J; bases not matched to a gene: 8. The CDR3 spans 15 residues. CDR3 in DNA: TGCGCCAGCCGGGGACAGGGTGAAGCGAACACTGAAGCTTTCTTT. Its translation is CASRGQGEANTEAFF.

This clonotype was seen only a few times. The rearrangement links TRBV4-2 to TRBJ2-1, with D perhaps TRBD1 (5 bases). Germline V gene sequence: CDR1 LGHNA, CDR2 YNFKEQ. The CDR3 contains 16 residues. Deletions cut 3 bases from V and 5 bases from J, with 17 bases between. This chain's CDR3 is CASSQHIGRANNEQFF. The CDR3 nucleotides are TGTGCCAGCAGCCAGCACATAGGCAGGGCGAACAATGAGCAGTTCTTC.

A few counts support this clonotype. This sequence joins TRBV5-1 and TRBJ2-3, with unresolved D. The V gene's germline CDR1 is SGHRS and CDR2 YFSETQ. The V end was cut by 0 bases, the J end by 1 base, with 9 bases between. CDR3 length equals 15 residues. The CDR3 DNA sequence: TGCGCCAGCAGCTTGGCCGTAAGTCGCACAGATACGCAGTATTTT. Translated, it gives CASSLAVSRTDTQYF.

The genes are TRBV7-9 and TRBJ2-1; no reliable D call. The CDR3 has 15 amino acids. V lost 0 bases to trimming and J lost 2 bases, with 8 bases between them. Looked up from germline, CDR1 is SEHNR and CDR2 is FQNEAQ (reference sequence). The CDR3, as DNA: TGTGCCAGCAGCTTAGCCCGCGGAGCCTACAATGAGCAGTTCTTC. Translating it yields CASSLARGAYNEQFF. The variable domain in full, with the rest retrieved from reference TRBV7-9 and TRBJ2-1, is DTGVSQNPRHKITKRGQNVTFRCDPISEHNRLYWYRQTLGQGPEFLTYFQNEAQLEKSRLLSDRFSAERPKGSFSTLEIQRTEQGDSAMYLCASSLARGAYNEQFFGPGTRLTVL.

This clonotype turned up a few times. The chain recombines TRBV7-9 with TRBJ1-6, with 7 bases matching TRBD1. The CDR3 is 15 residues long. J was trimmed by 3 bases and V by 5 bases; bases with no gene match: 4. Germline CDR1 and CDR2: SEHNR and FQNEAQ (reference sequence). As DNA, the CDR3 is TGTGCCAGCAGCCCCGGGACAGTCTATAATTCACCCCTCCACTTT. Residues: CASSPGTVYNSPLHF.

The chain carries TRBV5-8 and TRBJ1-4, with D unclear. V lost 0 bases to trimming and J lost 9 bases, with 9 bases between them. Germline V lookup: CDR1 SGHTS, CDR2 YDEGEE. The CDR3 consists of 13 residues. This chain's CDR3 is CASSLGGVQKLFF. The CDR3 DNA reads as TGTGCCAGCAGCTTGGGGGGTGTCCAAAAACTGTTTTTT.

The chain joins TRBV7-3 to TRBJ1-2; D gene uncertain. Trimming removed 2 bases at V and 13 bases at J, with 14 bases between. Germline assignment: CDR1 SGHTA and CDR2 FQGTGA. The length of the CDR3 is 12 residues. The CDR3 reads CASSLLDGLITF. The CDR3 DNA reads TGTGCCAGCAGCTTACTCGACGGTTTAATCACCTTC.

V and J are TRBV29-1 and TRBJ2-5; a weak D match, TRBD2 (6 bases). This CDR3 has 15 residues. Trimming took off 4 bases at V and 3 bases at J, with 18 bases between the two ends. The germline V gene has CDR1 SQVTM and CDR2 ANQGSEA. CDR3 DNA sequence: TGCAGCGTTGCTAGCTCTGGAGGGACCAAAGAGACCCAGTACTTC. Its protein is CSVASSGGTKETQYF.

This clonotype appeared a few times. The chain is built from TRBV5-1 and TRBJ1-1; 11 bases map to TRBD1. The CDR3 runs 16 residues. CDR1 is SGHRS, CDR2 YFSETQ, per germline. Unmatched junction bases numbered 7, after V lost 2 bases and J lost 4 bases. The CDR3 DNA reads TGCGCCAGCAGCTTAAGCCCCGGGACAGGGGGCACTGAAGCTTTCTTT. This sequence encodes CASSLSPGTGGTEAFF.

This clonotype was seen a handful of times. CDR3 in DNA: TGCGCCAGCCGGGACGGAAACTACGAGCAGTACTTC. Its translation is CASRDGNYEQYF. V usage is TRBV5-1 and J usage is TRBJ2-7; D tentatively reads TRBD1 or TRBD2 (5 bases each). Germline-derived CDR1 and CDR2 are SGHRS and YFSETQ. This CDR3 is 12 amino acids long. The ends were cut back, 7 bases at V and 3 bases at J, with 11 bases in the middle.

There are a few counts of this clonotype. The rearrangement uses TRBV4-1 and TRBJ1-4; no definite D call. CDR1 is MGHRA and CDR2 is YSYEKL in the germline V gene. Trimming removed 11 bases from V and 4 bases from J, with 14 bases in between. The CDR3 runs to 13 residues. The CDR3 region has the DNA TGCGCCGGCGCAGGAACCCATAATGAAAAACTGTTTTTT. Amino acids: CAGAGTHNEKLFF.

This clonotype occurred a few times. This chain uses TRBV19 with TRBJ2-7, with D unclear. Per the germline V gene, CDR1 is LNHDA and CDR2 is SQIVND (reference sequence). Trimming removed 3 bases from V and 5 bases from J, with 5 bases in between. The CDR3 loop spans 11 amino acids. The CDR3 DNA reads TGTGCCAGTAGTATCAGCGACGAGCAGTACTTC. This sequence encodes CASSISDEQYF.

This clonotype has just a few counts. In DNA, the CDR3 is TGTGCCAGCAGCTCCGTTTTGAGGGCCTACGAGCAGTACTTC. Its protein is CASSSVLRAYEQYF. This chain links TRBV7-9 with TRBJ2-7; a weak D match, TRBD2 (5 bases). This CDR3 region has 14 residues. Trimming pared 4 bases from V and 2 bases from J, leaving 12 bases between. Germline V gene lookup returns CDR1 SEHNR and CDR2 FQNEAQ (reference sequence).

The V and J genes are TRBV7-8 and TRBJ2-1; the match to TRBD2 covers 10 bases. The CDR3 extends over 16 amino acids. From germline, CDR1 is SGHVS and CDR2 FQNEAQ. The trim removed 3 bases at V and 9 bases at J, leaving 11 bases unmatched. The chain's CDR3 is CASSFPRSGRASEQFF. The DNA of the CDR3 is TGTGCCAGCAGCTTCCCTCGGAGCGGGAGGGCCTCTGAGCAGTTCTTC.